The rows below give T cell receptor beta chains drawn from one sample of a study of blood T cells in healthy people across ages. Via MiXCR, TCRdb re-called the 5' RACE reads, giving one row per CDR3 protein. This sample carries 1.5 million to 2 million distinct CDR3 sequences, roughly 52% of them seen once, and the ten largest clones take less than 2.5%. The sequencing sample was made of blood. These TCRs come from a woman aged 40 to 50 in good health. CDR3s include the opening cysteine and the closing phenylalanine or tryptophan. D genes are given only for firm matches. Expanded clones get a size class; other rows say once, few or many, or leave the size out.

v_gene	d_gene	j_gene	abundance	CDR3nt	CDR3aa
TRBV20-1	.	TRBJ2-5	many	TGCAGTGCTAGCGGCGAGTTCCAAGAGACCCAGTACTTC	CSASGEFQETQYF
TRBV29-1	.	TRBJ1-2	.	TGCAGCGTGGCCGTGGGGGGAGGGGCGCATGGCTACACCTTC	CSVAVGGGAHGYTF
TRBV2	.	TRBJ1-5	.	TGTGCCAGCAGTTTGACACCCGAGGGGCAGCCCCAGCATTTT	CASSLTPEGQPQHF
TRBV5-6	TRBD1	TRBJ2-5	few	TGTGCCAGCAGCTTACTACCGACAGGGAATGTCGGGACCCAGTACTTC	CASSLLPTGNVGTQYF
TRBV7-2	.	TRBJ2-5	.	TGTGCCAGCAGCCGAGACCCGGTGGAGACCCAGTACTTC	CASSRDPVETQYF
TRBV28	TRBD1	TRBJ2-5	few	TGTGCCAGCACAACCGGGACAGGGGACGCGGAGACCCAGTACTTC	CASTTGTGDAETQYF
TRBV9	.	TRBJ1-2	.	TGTGCCAGCGGCGCTGGGATATTCAACTATGGCTACACCTTC	CASGAGIFNYGYTF
TRBV28	TRBD2	TRBJ2-1	.	TGTGCCAGCAGACCCCGCGGGGGGAGAGGCAATGAGCAGTTCTTC	CASRPRGGRGNEQFF
TRBV2	.	TRBJ2-1	few	TGTGCCAGCAGAGATACAGTTCCCCCAGATAAGCAGTTCTTC	CASRDTVPPDKQFF
TRBV6-5	TRBD1	TRBJ1-2	few	TGTGCCAGCAGTTACTCCCGGACAGGGACCTATGGCTACACCTTC	CASSYSRTGTYGYTF
TRBV7-9	.	TRBJ2-7	.	TGTGCCAGCAGACTAAACTCAGGGTCGGGCGAGCAGTACTTC	CASRLNSGSGEQYF
TRBV6-2/TRBV6-3	TRBD2	TRBJ2-7	.	TGTGCCAGCAGTTACTTAGGCGGGGGTTCCTACGAGCAGTACTTC	CASSYLGGGSYEQYF
TRBV7-2	.	TRBJ2-7	.	TGTGCCAGCAGTCCGGGACGTCCCTGCGAGCAGTACTTC	CASSPGRPCEQYF
TRBV24-1	.	TRBJ2-5	once	TGTGCCACCAGTGATCCTGAGGGGGAGACCCAGTACTTC	CATSDPEGETQYF
TRBV9	TRBD1	TRBJ1-1	few	TGTGCCAGCAGCTTAACCGGGACAGGGGACACTGAAGCTTTCTTT	CASSLTGTGDTEAFF
TRBV20-1	TRBD2	TRBJ2-3	few	TGCAGTGCTAGGCGGCGGGGGGGCCAGTATTTT	CSARRRGGQYF
TRBV9	.	TRBJ1-2	once	TGTGCCAGCAGCGTAGAGGACAGCCCTAACTATGGCTACACCTTC	CASSVEDSPNYGYTF
TRBV29-1	.	TRBJ1-2	.	TGCAGCGTTGTCAGGGACATAGATGGCTACACCTTC	CSVVRDIDGYTF
TRBV12-3/TRBV12-4	.	TRBJ2-7	few	TGTGCCAGCAGTTTCGCCTCCGGGGGCGAGCAGTACTTC	CASSFASGGEQYF
TRBV6-5	TRBD1	TRBJ2-5	.	TGTGCCATAGGGACAGGCCCCCGAGAGACCCAGTACTTC	CAIGTGPRETQYF
TRBV7-2	.	TRBJ1-5	.	TGTGCCAGCAGTCGGTCACAGGGAGGCAATCAGCCCCAGCATTTT	CASSRSQGGNQPQHF
TRBV7-9	.	TRBJ2-1	.	TGTGCCAGCAGTCGGTTGGGGGCCCCTGACAATGAGCAGTTCTTC	CASSRLGAPDNEQFF
TRBV13	TRBD2	TRBJ2-3	.	TGTGCCAGCAGCGAGAGGGGACTAAGCACAGATACGCAGTATTTT	CASSERGLSTDTQYF
TRBV20-1	.	TRBJ2-7	.	TGCAGTGCTAGTAACGCGCCCTACGAGCAGTACTTC	CSASNAPYEQYF
TRBV6-5	TRBD1	TRBJ2-4	few	TGTGCCAGCAGTTACCGCGGACAGGGTGAATACATTCAGTACTTC	CASSYRGQGEYIQYF
TRBV6-2/TRBV6-3	TRBD1	TRBJ2-4	.	TGTGCCAGCAGTCAAGGACAGGGGAGGCAGTACTTC	CASSQGQGRQYF
TRBV20-1	.	TRBJ2-5	.	TGCAGTGCTAGAGTCAAGGCCCCTACAAGAGAGACCCAGTACTTC	CSARVKAPTRETQYF
TRBV14	.	TRBJ2-5	.	TGTGCCAGCAGCCCCCTATTGAGAGGGCCCTACAATGAGCAGTACTTC	CASSPLLRGPYNEQYF
TRBV2	.	TRBJ2-7	.	TGTGCCAGCAGTGTTCAGGGGCTCTACGAGCAGTACTTC	CASSVQGLYEQYF
TRBV5-1	.	TRBJ2-5	.	TGCGCCAGCAGCTTGGCCCCAGCGTCCCAAGAGACCCAGTACTTC	CASSLAPASQETQYF
TRBV24-1	.	TRBJ2-5	.	TGTGCCACCAGTGATCCTCTGGGGACCCAGTACTTC	CATSDPLGTQYF
TRBV29-1	TRBD1	TRBJ1-2	few	TGCAGCGTCGAGACAGGGCCTGGAAGTGGCTACACCTTC	CSVETGPGSGYTF
TRBV24-1	.	TRBJ2-5	few	TGTGCCACCAGTGATGCGGACGACGGGCTAGAGACCCAGTACTTC	CATSDADDGLETQYF
TRBV21-1	.	TRBJ2-7	.	TGTGCCAGCAGCAAAGAGGCGGAGGAGAACTCCTACGAGCAGTACTTC	CASSKEAEENSYEQYF
TRBV6-5	.	TRBJ1-2	.	TGTGCCAGCAGTTGGGCGTACGAGGGGCTCCCCTTGAACTACACCTTC	CASSWAYEGLPLNYTF
TRBV12-3/TRBV12-4	.	TRBJ2-6	few	TGTGCCAGCAGGACGGGGGGCCTACTTATCTCTGGGGCCAACGTCCTGACTTTC	CASRTGGLLISGANVLTF
TRBV20-1	TRBD2	TRBJ2-7	.	TGCAGTGCCGAGGGGCGAGCGGGGGTTTACGAGCAGTACTTC	CSAEGRAGVYEQYF
TRBV27	TRBD1	TRBJ1-5	few	TGTGCCAGTTCCTTAGGGGTCGGGACAGGGAATCAGCCCCAGCATTTT	CASSLGVGTGNQPQHF
TRBV20-1	TRBD1	TRBJ1-5	few	TGCAGTGCTCGGGGGACAGCGAGCAATCAGCCCCAGCATTTT	CSARGTASNQPQHF
TRBV14	TRBD2	TRBJ2-3	.	TGTGCCAGCAGCCAAGAAAGAAGCAGAAGGGAGGGAGATACGCAGTATTTT	CASSQERSRREGDTQYF
TRBV2	.	TRBJ1-4	.	TGTGCCAGCAGTGAAATGGGGACGGCTAATGAAAAACTGTTTTTT	CASSEMGTANEKLFF
TRBV6-1	.	TRBJ2-7	once	TGTGCCAGCTTAGGGACACCTGCCTACGAGCAGTACTTC	CASLGTPAYEQYF
TRBV12-3/TRBV12-4	TRBD1	TRBJ1-1	few	TGTGCCAGCAGAGGACAGGGGGCTGTGCACACTGAAGCTTTCTTT	CASRGQGAVHTEAFF